This TCR beta chain was identified in a study of T cells after yellow fever vaccination. Broader study findings: Faster peaking, at day 5 versus 15, marked a secondary response that was weaker. CD4 and CD8 compartments shared a small share of clonotypes. Reappearance after the booster was seen for most primary-vaccination clones, at 95% to 96% CD4 and roughly 90% CD8.

Each CDR3 protein gets one entry after TCRdb re-called the 5' RACE reads with MiXCR. The sample lists some 52,000 distinct CDR3 sequences; 6.6% were seen once. This clonotype was counted between two and nine times. Per germline, CDR1 SGHDT and CDR2 YYEEEE. This CDR3 spans 14 amino acids. Between the trimmed V and J ends, which lost 0 bases and 5 bases, there was a span of 9 bases. The chain is built from TRBV5-6 and TRBJ1-5, with no clear D. The source of this sequence is a man between 18 and 29 years old who received the YFV17D yellow fever vaccine. The sequences come from CD8+ T cells not binding an NS4B(214-222) dextramer, sorted from PBMCs, collected roughly 45 days after the first yellow fever vaccination. The CDR3 DNA sequence: TGTGCCAGCAGCTTGGGGGGAATGGATCAGCCCCAGCATTTT. This encodes CASSLGGMDQPQHF.